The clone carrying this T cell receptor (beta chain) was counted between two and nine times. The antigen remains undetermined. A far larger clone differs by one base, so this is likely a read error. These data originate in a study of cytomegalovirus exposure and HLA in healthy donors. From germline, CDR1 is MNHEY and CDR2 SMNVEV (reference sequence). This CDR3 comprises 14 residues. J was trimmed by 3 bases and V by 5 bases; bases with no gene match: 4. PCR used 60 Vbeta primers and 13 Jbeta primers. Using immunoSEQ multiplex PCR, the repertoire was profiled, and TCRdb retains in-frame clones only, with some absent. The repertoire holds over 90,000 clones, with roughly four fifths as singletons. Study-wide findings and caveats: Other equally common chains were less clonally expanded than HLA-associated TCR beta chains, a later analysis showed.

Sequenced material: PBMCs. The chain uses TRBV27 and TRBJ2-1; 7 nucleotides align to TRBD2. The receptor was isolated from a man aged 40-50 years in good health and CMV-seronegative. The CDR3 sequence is CASSQRDGYNEQFF. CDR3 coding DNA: TGTGCCAGCAGTCAGCGGGACGGCTACAATGAGCAGTTCTTC.